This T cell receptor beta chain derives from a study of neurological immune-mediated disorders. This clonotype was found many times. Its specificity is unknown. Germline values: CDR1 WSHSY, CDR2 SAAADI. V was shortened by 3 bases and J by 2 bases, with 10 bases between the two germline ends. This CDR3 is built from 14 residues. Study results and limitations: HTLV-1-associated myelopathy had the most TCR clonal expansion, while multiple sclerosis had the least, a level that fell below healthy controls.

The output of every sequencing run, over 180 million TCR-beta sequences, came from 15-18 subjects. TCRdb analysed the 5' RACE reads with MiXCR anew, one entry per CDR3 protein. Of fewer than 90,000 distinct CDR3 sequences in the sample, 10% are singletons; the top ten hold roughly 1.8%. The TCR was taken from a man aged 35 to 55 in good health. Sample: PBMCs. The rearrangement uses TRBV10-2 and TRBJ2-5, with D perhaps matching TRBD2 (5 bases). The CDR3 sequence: CASSDHGDQETQYF. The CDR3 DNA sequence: TGCGCCAGCAGTGATCACGGGGATCAAGAGACCCAGTACTTC.